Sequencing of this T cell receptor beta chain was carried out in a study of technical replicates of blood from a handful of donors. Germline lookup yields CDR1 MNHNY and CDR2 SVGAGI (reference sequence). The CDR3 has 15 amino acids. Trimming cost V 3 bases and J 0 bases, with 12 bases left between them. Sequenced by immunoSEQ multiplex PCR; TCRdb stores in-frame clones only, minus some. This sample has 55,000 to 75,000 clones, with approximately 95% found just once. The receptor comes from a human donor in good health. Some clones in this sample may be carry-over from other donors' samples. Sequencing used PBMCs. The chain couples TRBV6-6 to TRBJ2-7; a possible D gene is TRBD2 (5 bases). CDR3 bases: TGTGCCAGCAGTTATCCCGGGGTCAGCTCCTACGAGCAGTACTTC. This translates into CASSYPGVSSYEQYF.